This T cell receptor beta chain was recorded in a study of a mutant IDH1 vaccine in newly diagnosed glioma. Study as a whole: The first vaccination came 4-6 weeks after radiotherapy alone, or with temozolomide cycles. Of the patients given treatment, around 60% were male and roughly 38% were female, and a mean age of about 40 years was recorded.

Notes on this clone: The antigen is unknown.

Time point noted: week 35, safety follow-up. All doses held 300 ug of mutant IDH1 20-mer peptide, with topical imiquimod. Repertoires were generated with immunoSEQ multiplex PCR, while TCRdb's copy carries only in-frame clones and drops some. The sample records about 42,000 clones, roughly 83% being singletons. This receptor was taken from a woman aged 50 to 60 with glioma. The source was PBMCs, collected from a glioma patient whose treatment included an IDH1 peptide vaccine.

CDR3 sequence: CASSQLQGFHEQYF. CDR3 nucleotides: TGTGCCAGCAGCCAGCTACAGGGGTTCCACGAGCAGTACTTC. J is TRBJ2-7 and V is TRBV14; 7 bases map to TRBD1. V shed 3 bases and J 5 bases; nucleotides not matched to a gene: 7. In germline, CDR1 is SGHDN, CDR2 FVKESK. The CDR3 is 14 amino acids.